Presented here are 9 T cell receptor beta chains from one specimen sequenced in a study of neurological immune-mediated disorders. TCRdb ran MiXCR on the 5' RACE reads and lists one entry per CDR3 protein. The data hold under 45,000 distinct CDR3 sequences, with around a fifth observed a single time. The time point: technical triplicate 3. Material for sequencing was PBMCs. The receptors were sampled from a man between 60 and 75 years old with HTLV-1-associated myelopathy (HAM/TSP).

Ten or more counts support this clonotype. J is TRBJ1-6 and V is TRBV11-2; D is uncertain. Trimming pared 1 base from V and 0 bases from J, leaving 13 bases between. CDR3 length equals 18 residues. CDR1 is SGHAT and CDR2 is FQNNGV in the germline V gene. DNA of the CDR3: TGTGCCAGCAGCTTAGTATCGGGCAGGAGCTCCTATAATTCACCCCTCCACTTT. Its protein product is CASSLVSGRSSYNSPLHF.

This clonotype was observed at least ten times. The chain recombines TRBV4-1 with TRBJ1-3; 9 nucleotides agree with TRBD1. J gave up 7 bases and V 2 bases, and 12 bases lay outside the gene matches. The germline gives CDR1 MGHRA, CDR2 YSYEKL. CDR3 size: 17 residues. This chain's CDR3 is CASSQRRAGQGINTIYF. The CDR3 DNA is TGCGCCAGCAGCCAAAGGAGAGCGGGACAGGGAATTAACACCATATATTTT.

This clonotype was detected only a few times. CDR3 sequence reads: CASSLGSRGRPRDYGYTF. In nucleotides, the CDR3 is TGTGCCAGCAGCTTAGGGTCACGGGGGCGGCCTCGGGACTATGGCTACACCTTC. The V gene is TRBV5-6, the J gene TRBJ1-2, with a tentative D call TRBD1 (6 bases). V was trimmed by 2 bases and J by 3 bases, leaving 23 bases between them. Germline V CDR1 and CDR2: SGHDT, YYEEEE. The CDR3 has 18 amino acids. The full variable domain, rest sourced from reference TRBV5-6 and TRBJ1-2, is DAGVTQSPTHLIKTRGQQVTLRCSPKSGHDTVSWYQQALGQGPQFIFQYYEEEERQRGNFPDRFSGHQFPNYSSELNVNALLLGDSALYLCASSLGSRGRPRDYGYTFGSGTRLTVV.

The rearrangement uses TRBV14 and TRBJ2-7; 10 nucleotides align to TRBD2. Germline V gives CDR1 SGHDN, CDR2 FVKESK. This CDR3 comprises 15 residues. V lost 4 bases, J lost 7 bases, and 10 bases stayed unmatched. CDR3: CASSLAGLASREQYF. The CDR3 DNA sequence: TGTGCCAGCAGCCTGGCGGGACTAGCGAGTCGGGAGCAGTACTTC.

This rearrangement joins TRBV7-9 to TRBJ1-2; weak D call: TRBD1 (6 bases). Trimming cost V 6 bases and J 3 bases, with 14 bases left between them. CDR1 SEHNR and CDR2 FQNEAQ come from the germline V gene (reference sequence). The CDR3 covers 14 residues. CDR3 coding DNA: TGTGCCAGCAGGTTATCGGCAGGGGACTATGGCTACACCTTC. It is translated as CASRLSAGDYGYTF.

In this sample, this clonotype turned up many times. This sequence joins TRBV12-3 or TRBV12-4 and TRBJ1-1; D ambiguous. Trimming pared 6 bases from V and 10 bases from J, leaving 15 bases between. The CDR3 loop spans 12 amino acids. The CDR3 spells CASSPDGLVAFF. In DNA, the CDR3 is TGTGCCAGCAGCCCTGATGGTCTCGTAGCTTTCTTT.

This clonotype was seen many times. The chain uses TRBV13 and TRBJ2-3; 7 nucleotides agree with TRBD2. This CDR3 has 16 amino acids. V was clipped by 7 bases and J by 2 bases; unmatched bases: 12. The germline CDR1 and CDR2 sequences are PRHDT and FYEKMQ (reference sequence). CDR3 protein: CASTSGVTSYTDTQYF. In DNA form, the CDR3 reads TGTGCCAGCACCTCGGGGGTGACTAGCTACACAGATACGCAGTATTTT.

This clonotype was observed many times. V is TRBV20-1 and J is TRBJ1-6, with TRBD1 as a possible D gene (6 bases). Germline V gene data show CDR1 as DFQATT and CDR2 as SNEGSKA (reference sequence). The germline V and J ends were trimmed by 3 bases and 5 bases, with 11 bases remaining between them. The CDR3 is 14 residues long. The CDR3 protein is CSARGRGDNSPLHF. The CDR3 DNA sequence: TGCAGTGCTAGGGGAAGGGGGGATAATTCACCCCTCCACTTT.

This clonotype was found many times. CDR3 amino acids: CAISPDSGGGIQYF. The CDR3 nucleotides read TGTGCCATCAGTCCGGACAGCGGAGGGGGCATTCAGTACTTC. The V call is TRBV10-3, the J call TRBJ2-4; D might be TRBD1 or TRBD2, each matching 6 bases. Trimming left V 5 bases short and J 9 bases short, with 17 bases between. This CDR3 is 14 amino acids long. Germline V gene lookup returns CDR1 ENHRY and CDR2 SYGVKD.